The rows below give T cell receptor beta chains drawn from one sample of a study of blood T cell repertoires in COVID-19. TCRdb keeps only in-frame clones here, not all; method: immunoSEQ multiplex PCR. The table lists over 60,000 clones, 75% to 90% of them singletons. The sequenced material came from peripheral blood. All receptors derive from a woman of 80 years or more with active or convalescent COVID-19. Both conserved end residues are part of each CDR3. D genes are given only for firm matches. Rows may omit the clone size; those that give it use once, few, many or a size class.

v_gene: TRBV4-3; j_gene: TRBJ2-3; len: 16; abundance: NA; d_gene: NA; CDR3nt: TGCGCCAGCAGCCGTCAGGCTGTCGCTAGCACAGATACGCAGTATTTT; CDR3aa: CASSRQAVASTDTQYF
v_gene: TRBV6-5; j_gene: TRBJ1-1; len: 14; abundance: NA; d_gene: NA; CDR3nt: TGTGCCAGCAGCCCCCGAACGGGGGGATTTGAAGCTTTCTTT; CDR3aa: CASSPRTGGFEAFF
v_gene: TRBV6-1; j_gene: TRBJ1-2; len: 16; abundance: NA; d_gene: TRBD1; CDR3nt: TGTGCCAGCAGTGAAGCCCACAGGGGGCGAACCTATGGCTACACCTTC; CDR3aa: CASSEAHRGRTYGYTF
v_gene: TRBV10-3; j_gene: TRBJ1-5; len: 16; abundance: NA; d_gene: NA; CDR3nt: TGTGCCATCAGTGAGTCGCGGGGGGGTTCGGTTCAGCCCCAGCATTTT; CDR3aa: CAISESRGGSVQPQHF
v_gene: TRBV5-5; j_gene: TRBJ2-7; len: 15; abundance: NA; d_gene: TRBD1; CDR3nt: TGTGCCAGCAGCGCCGGGACAGGGCAAGCGAACGAGCAGTACTTC; CDR3aa: CASSAGTGQANEQYF
v_gene: TRBV25-1; j_gene: TRBJ1-6; len: 14; abundance: NA; d_gene: NA; CDR3nt: TGTGCCAGCCTCCAATCAGGGGATGGTTCACCCCTCCACTTT; CDR3aa: CASLQSGDGSPLHF
v_gene: TRBV3-1/TRBV3-2; j_gene: TRBJ2-3; len: 16; abundance: NA; d_gene: TRBD1; CDR3nt: TGTGCCAGCAGCCCGACGACAGGGGTCAGCACAGATACGCAGTATTTT; CDR3aa: CASSPTTGVSTDTQYF
v_gene: TRBV6-2/TRBV6-3; j_gene: TRBJ1-6; len: 15; abundance: NA; d_gene: NA; CDR3nt: TGTGCCAGCAGTTACGGTAGCTCCTATAATTCACCCCTCCACTTT; CDR3aa: CASSYGSSYNSPLHF
v_gene: TRBV6-2/TRBV6-3; j_gene: TRBJ2-7; len: 15; abundance: NA; d_gene: TRBD1; CDR3nt: TGTGCCAGCAGTTACGCCGGGACAGGCGGCCACGAGCAGTACTTC; CDR3aa: CASSYAGTGGHEQYF
v_gene: TRBV7-9; j_gene: TRBJ2-2; len: 12; abundance: NA; d_gene: NA; CDR3nt: TGTGCCAGCAGCCCGGGGACCGGGGAGCTGTTTTTT; CDR3aa: CASSPGTGELFF
v_gene: TRBV7-2; j_gene: TRBJ1-4; len: 15; abundance: NA; d_gene: TRBD1; CDR3nt: TGTGCCAGCAGCAAGGACAGGGGAGCTAATGAAAAACTGTTTTTT; CDR3aa: CASSKDRGANEKLFF
v_gene: TRBV7-6; j_gene: TRBJ2-2; len: 15; abundance: NA; d_gene: NA; CDR3nt: TGTGCCAGCAGCTTTGCGGCAGAGAACACCGGGGAGCTGTTTTTT; CDR3aa: CASSFAAENTGELFF
v_gene: TRBV4-3; j_gene: TRBJ2-7; len: 15; abundance: NA; d_gene: NA; CDR3nt: TGCGCCAGCAGCCAAGAGGACACCAGCTCCTACGAGCAGTACTTC; CDR3aa: CASSQEDTSSYEQYF
v_gene: TRBV5-4; j_gene: TRBJ1-2; len: 15; abundance: few; d_gene: TRBD1; CDR3nt: TGTGCCAGCAGCCATGGAACAGGGGACCAGAATGGCTACACCTTC; CDR3aa: CASSHGTGDQNGYTF
v_gene: TRBV4-2; j_gene: TRBJ1-2; len: 15; abundance: NA; d_gene: NA; CDR3nt: TGTGCCAGCAGCCAAGAAGGCCAGGGGTTGTATGGCTACACCTTC; CDR3aa: CASSQEGQGLYGYTF
v_gene: TRBV5-1; j_gene: TRBJ2-7; len: 14; abundance: NA; d_gene: TRBD1; CDR3nt: TGCGCCAGCAGCCCCGGACAGGGATCCTACGAGCAGTACTTC; CDR3aa: CASSPGQGSYEQYF
v_gene: TRBV27; j_gene: TRBJ1-4; len: 16; abundance: NA; d_gene: TRBD1; CDR3nt: TGTGCCAGCAGTCTAGGGTCATCACAGGGGGGTGAAAAACTGTTTTTT; CDR3aa: CASSLGSSQGGEKLFF
v_gene: TRBV6-5; j_gene: TRBJ2-7; len: 13; abundance: NA; d_gene: NA; CDR3nt: TGTGCCAGCAGCGTAGCCGGTGTTTACGAGCAGTACTTC; CDR3aa: CASSVAGVYEQYF
v_gene: TRBV5-1; j_gene: TRBJ1-1; len: 14; abundance: NA; d_gene: NA; CDR3nt: TGCGCCAGCAGCTTCTTTCTTGGGACAAGTGAAGCTTTCTTT; CDR3aa: CASSFFLGTSEAFF
v_gene: TRBV5-1; j_gene: TRBJ1-1; len: 15; abundance: NA; d_gene: TRBD1; CDR3nt: TGCGCCAGCAGCTTGGGGACAGGGGGCTCTCTTGGTGATTTCTTT; CDR3aa: CASSLGTGGSLGDFF
v_gene: TRBV14; j_gene: TRBJ1-1; len: 15; abundance: NA; d_gene: TRBD1; CDR3nt: TGTGCCAGCAGCCCGCACCCGACAGGGGCCACTGAAGCTTTCTTT; CDR3aa: CASSPHPTGATEAFF
v_gene: TRBV7-2; j_gene: TRBJ1-4; len: 15; abundance: NA; d_gene: NA; CDR3nt: TGTGCCAGCAGCGGATCGGGACACGGGAATGAAAAACTGTTTTTT; CDR3aa: CASSGSGHGNEKLFF
v_gene: TRBV6-2/TRBV6-3; j_gene: TRBJ1-5; len: 20; abundance: NA; d_gene: TRBD1; CDR3nt: TGTGCCAGCAGTTACCAACCCAGGACAGGGCAACTGAGGGAGGGTCAGCCCCAGCATTTT; CDR3aa: CASSYQPRTGQLREGQPQHF
v_gene: TRBV20-1; j_gene: TRBJ1-1; len: 11; abundance: NA; d_gene: NA; CDR3nt: TGCAGTGCTAGAGTCAGGGTGGAAGCTTTCTTT; CDR3aa: CSARVRVEAFF
v_gene: TRBV6-5; j_gene: TRBJ1-5; len: 13; abundance: NA; d_gene: NA; CDR3nt: TGTGCCAGCAGGTCTAATAGCAATCAGCCCCAGCATTTT; CDR3aa: CASRSNSNQPQHF
v_gene: TRBV5-4; j_gene: TRBJ2-3; len: 16; abundance: NA; d_gene: TRBD1; CDR3nt: TGTGCCAGCAGCTCCCGGACAGGCGGAAGCACAGATACGCAGTATTTT; CDR3aa: CASSSRTGGSTDTQYF